The present entry profiles one T cell receptor (beta chain) with its context. Its target is unknown. Using immunoSEQ multiplex PCR, the repertoire was profiled, and TCRdb retains in-frame clones only, with some absent. The data contain about 13,000 clones, approximately 39% of them singletons. The V end lost 5 bases, the J end lost 0 bases, and 11 bases lay between the germline ends. CDR1 MNHEY and CDR2 SVGAGI come from the germline V gene. The CDR3 has 15 residues. This entry comes from a study of siplizumab effects on memory and regulatory T cells. Study as a whole: Paired mixed lymphocyte reactions received either siplizumab at 1 ug/mL or no drug.

It was at 37°C and for five to seven days that the mixed lymphocyte reaction cells were cocultured. General study findings and limits: In unstimulated cells, naive T cells appeared more diverse than memory T cells and seemed major alloresponse contributors. Proliferating clones, CD4+ or CD8+, lacked an assignable naive or memory phenotype in roughly 80-96% of cases.

The rearrangement joins TRBV6-5 to TRBJ1-5; D is uncertain. This receptor was obtained from a human donor in good health; the cells came from an allogeneic mixed lymphocyte reaction. The sequenced sample was CFSE-low (dividing) CD8+ T cells sorted from an allogeneic mixed lymphocyte reaction. This CDR3 is CASSGWAYSNQPQHF. As DNA, the CDR3 is TGTGCCAGCAGTGGGTGGGCTTATAGCAATCAGCCCCAGCATTTT.